The rows below give T cell receptor beta chains drawn from one sample of a study of CD4 T cells in relation to SARS-CoV-2 and coronaviruses. What these receptors recognize is not known. Generated by immunoSEQ multiplex PCR, the TCRdb table keeps only in-frame clones and is missing some. This table has fewer than 25,000 clones, around 74% appearing once. Material: CD4+ T cells from PBMCs, cultured in vitro. All receptors derive from a human donor in good health. CDR3s include the opening cysteine and the closing phenylalanine or tryptophan. Each record gives: D gene, clone size, J gene, V gene, CDR3 DNA, CDR3 protein. D genes are given only for firm matches. Size is stated for part of the rows, as once, few or many counts, or as a class when the clone is expanded.

d_call: NA; clone_size: NA; j_call: TRBJ2-7; v_call: TRBV28; cdr3_nt: TGTGCCAGCAGTTTAAGTGGGGCCTACGAGCAGTACTTC; cdr3_aa: CASSLSGAYEQYF
d_call: NA; clone_size: few; j_call: TRBJ1-1; v_call: TRBV7-3; cdr3_nt: TGTGCCAGCAGCTTAACACAGGCCCAGAACACTGAAGCTTTCTTT; cdr3_aa: CASSLTQAQNTEAFF
d_call: TRBD1; clone_size: NA; j_call: TRBJ2-7; v_call: TRBV6-5; cdr3_nt: TGTGCCAGCAAAGAAAGGACAGGAGGTAACTACGAGCAGTACTTC; cdr3_aa: CASKERTGGNYEQYF
d_call: NA; clone_size: few; j_call: TRBJ2-3; v_call: TRBV25-1; cdr3_nt: TGTGCCAGCAGATCATTGGATACGCAGTATTTT; cdr3_aa: CASRSLDTQYF
d_call: TRBD1; clone_size: NA; j_call: TRBJ2-5; v_call: TRBV12-3/TRBV12-4; cdr3_nt: TGTGCCAGCAGCGACAGGGGAGAGACCCAGTACTTC; cdr3_aa: CASSDRGETQYF
d_call: NA; clone_size: NA; j_call: TRBJ1-3; v_call: TRBV6-5; cdr3_nt: TGTGCCAGCACCTCAGGGGTAGGAGGCGGAAACACCATATATTTT; cdr3_aa: CASTSGVGGGNTIYF
d_call: NA; clone_size: NA; j_call: TRBJ2-3; v_call: TRBV3-1/TRBV3-2; cdr3_nt: TGTGCCAGCGGAGTAGATACGCAGTATTTT; cdr3_aa: CASGVDTQYF
d_call: TRBD2; clone_size: NA; j_call: TRBJ2-7; v_call: TRBV11-2; cdr3_nt: TGTGCCAGCAGCTTAATGACTAGCGGGAGCGTTGTCGAGCAGTACTTC; cdr3_aa: CASSLMTSGSVVEQYF
d_call: TRBD2; clone_size: NA; j_call: TRBJ2-1; v_call: TRBV29-1; cdr3_nt: TGCAGCGTTAGAGCTAGCGGGTTTAACTCCTACAATGAGCAGTTCTTC; cdr3_aa: CSVRASGFNSYNEQFF
d_call: NA; clone_size: NA; j_call: TRBJ2-6; v_call: TRBV10-2; cdr3_nt: TGCGCCAGCAGTGAGACAGCTGGGGCCAACGTCCTGACTTTC; cdr3_aa: CASSETAGANVLTF
d_call: NA; clone_size: NA; j_call: TRBJ1-1; v_call: TRBV29-1; cdr3_nt: TGCAGCGTTAAACCCCAAAACACTGAAGCTTTCTTT; cdr3_aa: CSVKPQNTEAFF
d_call: TRBD2; clone_size: NA; j_call: TRBJ2-2; v_call: TRBV24-1; cdr3_nt: TGTGCCACCAGTGCGCGGGGGACGAACACCGGGGAGCTGTTTTTT; cdr3_aa: CATSARGTNTGELFF
d_call: TRBD2; clone_size: once; j_call: TRBJ2-7; v_call: TRBV6-5; cdr3_nt: TGTGCCAGCAGAGGGCCGGGACTAGCGGTCTACGAGCAGTACTTC; cdr3_aa: CASRGPGLAVYEQYF
d_call: NA; clone_size: NA; j_call: TRBJ2-7; v_call: TRBV28; cdr3_nt: TGTGCCAGCAGTTTGTGGATCCCCTCCTACGAGCAGTACTTC; cdr3_aa: CASSLWIPSYEQYF
d_call: NA; clone_size: NA; j_call: TRBJ1-4; v_call: TRBV28; cdr3_nt: TGTGCCAGCAACACTATTTGGGGTGCAACTAATGAAAAACTGTTTTTT; cdr3_aa: CASNTIWGATNEKLFF